These T cell receptor beta chains were read from a single sample in a study of shared clonotypes between healthy human individuals. Sequenced by immunoSEQ multiplex PCR; TCRdb stores in-frame clones only, minus some. The data show 1.5 million to 2.5 million clones, approximately 95% seen once. Sequencing input: naive CD8+ T cells sorted from blood. The receptors originated from a man aged 18 to 30 in good health. Each CDR3 is given with its conserved first and last residue. Fields, in order: D gene, V gene, clone size, J gene, CDR3 protein, CDR3 DNA. A D gene is named only where the DNA matches it firmly. For some rows the clone size is stated as once, few or many, or as a class when expanded; others skip it.

.	TRBV11-2	.	TRBJ2-1	CASSLVWYNEQFF	TGTGCCAGCAGCTTGGTTTGGTACAATGAGCAGTTCTTC
.	TRBV27	.	TRBJ2-7	CASSFLGVGGLYEQYF	TGTGCCAGCAGTTTCCTGGGGGTCGGGGGGCTGTACGAGCAGTACTTC
.	TRBV15	.	TRBJ2-7	CATSSRREGGEQYF	TGTGCCACCAGCAGCCGCAGGGAAGGAGGTGAGCAGTACTTC
TRBD2	TRBV29-1	once	TRBJ2-3	CSVGGGWSGESTDTQYF	TGCAGCGTTGGCGGGGGTTGGAGCGGGGAGAGCACAGATACGCAGTATTTT
.	TRBV30	.	TRBJ2-1	CAWRGGSPEIWSYNEQFF	TGTGCCTGGAGAGGAGGGAGTCCCGAAATTTGGTCCTACAATGAGCAGTTCTTC
TRBD1	TRBV19	once	TRBJ2-1	CASSPGQLYEQFF	TGTGCCAGTAGTCCGGGACAGTTGTATGAGCAGTTCTTC
TRBD1	TRBV28	.	TRBJ1-5	CASSLEGASNQPQHF	TGTGCCAGCAGTTTGGAGGGGGCCAGCAATCAGCCCCAGCATTTT
TRBD1	TRBV29-1	.	TRBJ2-3	CSGQQGLLSTDTQYF	TGCAGCGGGCAACAGGGGCTCCTTAGCACAGATACGCAGTATTTT
.	TRBV7-9	.	TRBJ2-1	CASSTGSFYEQFF	TGTGCCAGCAGCACCGGCAGCTTCTATGAGCAGTTCTTC
.	TRBV5-4	.	TRBJ2-3	CASSPEVTGSTDTQYF	TGTGCCAGCAGCCCAGAAGTTACAGGGTCAACAGATACGCAGTATTTT
TRBD2	TRBV27	.	TRBJ2-3	CASSPSGGAKDTQYF	TGTGCCAGCAGTCCTAGCGGGGGGGCAAAAGATACGCAGTATTTT
.	TRBV9	.	TRBJ2-3	CASSVWDTDTQYF	TGTGCCAGCAGCGTATGGGACACAGATACGCAGTATTTT
TRBD2	TRBV9	.	TRBJ2-1	CASGSRTSGRDEQFF	TGTGCCAGCGGTTCCCGAACTAGCGGGCGGGATGAGCAGTTCTTC
.	TRBV5-6	.	TRBJ2-7	CASSPPSSYEQYF	TGTGCCAGCAGCCCGCCCTCCTCCTACGAGCAGTACTTC
TRBD2	TRBV7-9	.	TRBJ2-7	CASSSAVRGGAYEQYF	TGTGCCAGCAGCTCAGCGGTCCGCGGGGGAGCCTACGAGCAGTACTTC
.	TRBV27	.	TRBJ1-1	CASSPYLNTEAFF	TGTGCCAGCAGTCCATACCTGAACACTGAAGCTTTCTTT
.	TRBV28	.	TRBJ1-1	CASSQFMGSNTEAFF	TGTGCCAGCAGCCAGTTTATGGGGTCGAACACTGAAGCTTTCTTT
.	TRBV2	.	TRBJ1-3	CASSYDPTIYF	TGTGCCAGCAGCTACGATCCCACCATATATTTT
.	TRBV9	once	TRBJ1-2	CASSVDGNYGYTF	TGTGCCAGCAGCGTAGACGGAAACTATGGCTACACCTTC
TRBD2	TRBV4-1	once	TRBJ2-1	CASSQALAGGLVEQFF	TGCGCCAGCAGCCAAGCTCTAGCGGGGGGGCTTGTTGAGCAGTTCTTC
.	TRBV19	.	TRBJ2-7	CASSMGSNEQYF	TGTGCCAGTAGTATGGGCAGCAACGAGCAGTACTTC
TRBD1	TRBV7-9	few	TRBJ1-2	CAHAPDRADGYTF	TGTGCCCATGCACCGGACAGGGCGGACGGCTACACCTTC
TRBD1	TRBV10-3	.	TRBJ1-1	CAISEVQGTNTEAFF	TGTGCCATCAGTGAGGTACAGGGGACGAACACTGAAGCTTTCTTT
.	TRBV7-2	.	TRBJ2-2	CASSFLPPNTGELFF	TGTGCCAGCAGCTTCTTACCCCCGAACACCGGGGAGCTGTTTTTT
TRBD2	TRBV27	.	TRBJ2-7	CASSFRLAEYYEQYF	TGTGCCAGCAGTTTTCGACTAGCGGAATACTACGAGCAGTACTTC
TRBD1	TRBV9	.	TRBJ1-2	CASSATPQGAHSPLNYGYTF	TGTGCCAGCAGCGCGACCCCTCAGGGGGCCCATTCGCCCCTCAACTATGGCTACACCTTC
.	TRBV7-9	.	TRBJ2-3	CASSPQNRAGLTDTQYF	TGTGCCAGCAGCCCTCAAAATAGAGCGGGTCTCACAGATACGCAGTATTTT
.	TRBV7-9	.	TRBJ2-4	CASSSTVAKNIQYF	TGTGCCAGCAGCTCGACAGTAGCCAAAAACATTCAGTACTTC
TRBD1	TRBV9	.	TRBJ2-7	CASSAQGAEQYF	TGTGCCAGCAGCGCACAGGGGGCCGAGCAGTACTTC
TRBD1	TRBV28	.	TRBJ1-1	CASSPLTGVNTEAFF	TGTGCCAGCAGCCCCCTGACAGGGGTGAACACTGAAGCTTTCTTT
TRBD1	TRBV19	.	TRBJ1-1	CASSIRDRASRNTEAFF	TGTGCCAGTAGTATTCGGGACAGGGCTTCTAGGAACACTGAAGCTTTCTTT
.	TRBV13	.	TRBJ2-7	CASSFRGGISYEQYF	TGTGCCAGCAGCTTTCGGGGCGGGATTTCCTACGAGCAGTACTTC
.	TRBV27	.	TRBJ1-6	CASSPGPQYFLHF	TGTGCCAGCAGTCCCGGCCCCCAGTACTTCCTCCACTTT
.	TRBV5-6	.	TRBJ2-7	CASSSSYEQYF	TGTGCCAGCAGCTCTAGCTACGAGCAGTACTTC
.	TRBV5-6	.	TRBJ1-2	CASSSAVHGYTF	TGTGCCAGCAGCTCCGCGGTTCATGGCTACACCTTC
.	TRBV27	.	TRBJ2-7	CASSFLRDGNYEQYF	TGTGCCAGCAGTTTTCTCAGGGATGGGAACTACGAGCAGTACTTC
TRBD1	TRBV27	.	TRBJ1-1	CASSPGQGYTEAFF	TGTGCCAGCAGTCCAGGACAGGGCTACACTGAAGCTTTCTTT
TRBD2	TRBV11-2	.	TRBJ2-2	CASSLDPLAGGFANTGELFF	TGTGCCAGCAGCTTAGATCCCCTAGCGGGGGGGTTCGCGAACACCGGGGAGCTGTTTTTT
.	TRBV7-9	.	TRBJ1-6	CASSPAGNNSPLHF	TGTGCCAGCAGCCCCGCGGGAAATAATTCACCCCTCCACTTT
.	TRBV11-2	.	TRBJ1-5	CASSSDTSYQPQHF	TGTGCCAGCAGCTCGGACACGTCGTATCAGCCCCAGCATTTT
TRBD2	TRBV4-1	.	TRBJ2-3	CASSQDSGGATDTQYF	TGCGCCAGCAGCCAAGATTCCGGGGGGGCTACAGATACGCAGTATTTT
.	TRBV7-9	.	TRBJ2-1	CASRLRDSQFF	TGTGCCAGCAGACTCCGGGATTCGCAGTTCTTC
TRBD2	TRBV4-1	.	TRBJ2-7	CASSQARGTSGLAYEQYF	TGCGCCAGCAGCCAAGCGCGTGGGACTAGCGGTCTAGCCTACGAGCAGTACTTC
TRBD2	TRBV27	.	TRBJ2-5	CASSPGTSGDQYF	TGTGCCAGCAGTCCCGGAACCAGCGGGGACCAGTACTTC
.	TRBV7-2	.	TRBJ2-1	CASSLTGEQFF	TGTGCCAGCAGCTTGACCGGGGAGCAGTTCTTC